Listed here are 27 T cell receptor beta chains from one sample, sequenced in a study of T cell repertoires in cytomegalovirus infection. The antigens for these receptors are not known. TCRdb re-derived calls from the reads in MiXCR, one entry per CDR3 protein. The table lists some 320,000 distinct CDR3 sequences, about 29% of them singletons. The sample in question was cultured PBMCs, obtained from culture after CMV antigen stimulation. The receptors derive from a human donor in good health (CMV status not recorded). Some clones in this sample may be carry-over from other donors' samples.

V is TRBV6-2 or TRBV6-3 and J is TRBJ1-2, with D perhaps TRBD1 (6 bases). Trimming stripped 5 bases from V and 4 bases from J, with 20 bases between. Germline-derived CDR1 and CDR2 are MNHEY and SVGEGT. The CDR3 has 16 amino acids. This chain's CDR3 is CASSRGFKVPVYGYTF. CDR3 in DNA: TGTGCCAGCAGTAGGGGGTTCAAGGTTCCCGTCTATGGCTACACCTTC.

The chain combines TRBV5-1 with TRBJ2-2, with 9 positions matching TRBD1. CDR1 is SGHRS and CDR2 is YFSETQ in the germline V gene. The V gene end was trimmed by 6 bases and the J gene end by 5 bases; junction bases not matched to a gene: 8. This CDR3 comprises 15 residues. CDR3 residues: CASTLGTGRTGELFF. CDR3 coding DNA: TGCGCCAGCACACTTGGGACAGGGAGGACCGGGGAGCTGTTTTTT.

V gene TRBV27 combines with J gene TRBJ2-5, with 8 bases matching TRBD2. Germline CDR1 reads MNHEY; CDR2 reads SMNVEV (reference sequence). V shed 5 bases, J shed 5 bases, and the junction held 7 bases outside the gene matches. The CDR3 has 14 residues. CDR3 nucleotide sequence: TGTGCCAGCAGTAGCGGGAGCTTGTCGGAGACCCAGTACTTC. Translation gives CASSSGSLSETQYF.

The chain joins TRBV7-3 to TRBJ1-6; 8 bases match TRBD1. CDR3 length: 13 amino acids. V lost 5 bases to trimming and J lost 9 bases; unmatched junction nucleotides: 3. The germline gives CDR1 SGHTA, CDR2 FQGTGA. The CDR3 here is CASSLDRGSPLHF. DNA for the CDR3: TGTGCCAGCAGCCTCGACAGGGGTTCACCCCTCCACTTT.

CDR3 sequence reads: CASSENGLGNQPQHF. In DNA, the CDR3 is TGTGCCAGCAGTGAAAATGGGCTAGGCAATCAGCCCCAGCATTTT. J is TRBJ1-5 and V is TRBV2; D not certain. This CDR3 is built from 15 residues. CDR1 SNHLY and CDR2 FYNNEI come from the germline V gene. The germline V and J ends were trimmed by 2 bases and 2 bases, with 10 bases remaining between them.

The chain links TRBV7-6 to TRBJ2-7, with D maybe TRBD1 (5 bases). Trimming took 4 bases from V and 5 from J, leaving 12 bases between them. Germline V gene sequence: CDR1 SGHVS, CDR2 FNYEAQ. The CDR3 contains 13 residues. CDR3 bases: TGTGCCAGCAGCTCCAGGCTAGGGGACGAGCAGTACTTC. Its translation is CASSSRLGDEQYF.

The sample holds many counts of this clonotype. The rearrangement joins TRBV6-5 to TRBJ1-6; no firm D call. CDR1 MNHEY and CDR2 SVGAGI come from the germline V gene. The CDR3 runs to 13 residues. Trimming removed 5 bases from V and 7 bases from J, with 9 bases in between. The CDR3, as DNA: TGTGCCAGCAGTATTCAAGGAAATTCACCCCTCCACTTT. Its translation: CASSIQGNSPLHF.

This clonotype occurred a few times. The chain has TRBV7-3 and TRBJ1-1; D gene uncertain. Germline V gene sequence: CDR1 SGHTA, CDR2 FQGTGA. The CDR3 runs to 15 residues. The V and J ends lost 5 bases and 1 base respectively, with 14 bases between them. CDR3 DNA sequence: TGTGCCAGCAGCCGATTGGAGGGAACGAACACTGAAGCTTTCTTT. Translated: CASSRLEGTNTEAFF. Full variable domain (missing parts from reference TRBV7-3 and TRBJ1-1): GAGVSQTPSNKVTEKGKYVELRCDPISGHTALYWYRQSLGQGPEFLIYFQGTGAADDSGLPNDRFFAVRPEGSVSTLKIQRTERGDSAVYLCASSRLEGTNTEAFFGQGTRLTVV.

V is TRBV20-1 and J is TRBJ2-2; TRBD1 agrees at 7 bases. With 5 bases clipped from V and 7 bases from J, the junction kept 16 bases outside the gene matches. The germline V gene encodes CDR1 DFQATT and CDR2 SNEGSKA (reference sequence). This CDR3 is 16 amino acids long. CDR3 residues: CSAQIQGPANVGELFF. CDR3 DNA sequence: TGCAGTGCTCAAATACAGGGGCCAGCAAACGTCGGGGAGCTGTTTTTT.

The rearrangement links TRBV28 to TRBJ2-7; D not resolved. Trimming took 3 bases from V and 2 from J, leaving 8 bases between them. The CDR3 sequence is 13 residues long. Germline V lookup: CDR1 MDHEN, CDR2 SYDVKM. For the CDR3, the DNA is TGTGCCAGCAGTTTGAGTCCTCCCTACGAGCAGTACTTC. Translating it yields CASSLSPPYEQYF.

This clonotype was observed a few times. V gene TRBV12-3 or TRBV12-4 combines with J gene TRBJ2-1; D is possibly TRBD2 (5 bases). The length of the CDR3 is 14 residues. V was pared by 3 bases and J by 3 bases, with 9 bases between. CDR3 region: CASSFRESYNEQFF. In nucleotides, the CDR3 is TGTGCCAGCAGTTTTAGGGAGAGCTACAATGAGCAGTTCTTC.

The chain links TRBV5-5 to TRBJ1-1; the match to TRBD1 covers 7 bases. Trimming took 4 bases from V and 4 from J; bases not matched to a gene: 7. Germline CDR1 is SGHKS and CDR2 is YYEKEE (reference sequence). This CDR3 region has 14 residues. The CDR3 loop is CASSGQVASTEAFF. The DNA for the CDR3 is TGTGCCAGCAGCGGACAGGTGGCTTCCACTGAAGCTTTCTTT. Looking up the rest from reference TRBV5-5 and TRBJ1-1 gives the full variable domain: DAGVTQSPTHLIKTRGQQVTLRCSPISGHKSVSWYQQVLGQGPQFIFQYYEKEERGRGNFPDRFSARQFPNYSSELNVNALLLGDSALYLCASSGQVASTEAFFGQGTRLTVV.

In DNA, the CDR3 is TGTGCCAGCAGCTTAAGGGGACTAGCGGGAGGCCTGTATTTT. Translation gives CASSLRGLAGGLYF. The chain links TRBV7-3 to TRBJ2-3; 15 positions match TRBD2. CDR1 and CDR2 (germline): SGHTA, FQGTGA. V lost 1 base, J lost 14 bases, and 4 bases stayed unmatched. This CDR3 has 14 residues.

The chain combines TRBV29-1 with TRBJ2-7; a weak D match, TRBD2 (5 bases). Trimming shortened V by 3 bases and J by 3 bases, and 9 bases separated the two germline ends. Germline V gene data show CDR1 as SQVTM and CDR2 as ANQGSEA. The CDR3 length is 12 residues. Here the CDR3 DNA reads TGCAGCGTTGATGAGGGAAACTACGAGCAGTACTTC. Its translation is CSVDEGNYEQYF.

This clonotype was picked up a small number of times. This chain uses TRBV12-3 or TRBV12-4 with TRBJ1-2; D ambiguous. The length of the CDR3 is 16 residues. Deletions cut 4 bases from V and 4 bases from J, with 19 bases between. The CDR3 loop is CASSSIPGLWGYGYTF. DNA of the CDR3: TGTGCCAGCAGTTCCATCCCCGGGCTCTGGGGCTATGGCTACACCTTC.

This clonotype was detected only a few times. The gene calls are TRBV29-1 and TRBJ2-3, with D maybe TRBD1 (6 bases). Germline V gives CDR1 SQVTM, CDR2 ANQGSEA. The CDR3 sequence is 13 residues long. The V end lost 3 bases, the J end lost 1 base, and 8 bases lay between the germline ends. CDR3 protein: CSVDEGGTDTQYF. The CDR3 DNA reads TGCAGCGTTGACGAGGGGGGCACAGATACGCAGTATTTT.

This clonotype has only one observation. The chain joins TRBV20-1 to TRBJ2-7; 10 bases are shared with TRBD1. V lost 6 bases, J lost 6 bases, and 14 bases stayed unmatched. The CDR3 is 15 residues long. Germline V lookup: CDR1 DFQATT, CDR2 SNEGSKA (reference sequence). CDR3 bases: TGCAGTGCGTCGCGTCCGGGGACAGGGGACGCCGAGCAGTACTTC. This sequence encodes CSASRPGTGDAEQYF.

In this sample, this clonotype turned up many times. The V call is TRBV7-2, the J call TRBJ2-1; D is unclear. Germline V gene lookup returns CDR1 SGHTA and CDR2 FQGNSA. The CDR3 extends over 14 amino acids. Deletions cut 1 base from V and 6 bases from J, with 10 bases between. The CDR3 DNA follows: TGTGCCAGCAGCTTAGGACTCCCAGGCAATGAGCAGTTCTTC. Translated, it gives CASSLGLPGNEQFF. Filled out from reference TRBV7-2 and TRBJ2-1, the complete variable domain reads GAGVSQSPSNKVTEKGKDVELRCDPISGHTALYWYRQSLGQGLEFLIYFQGNSAPDKSGLPSDRFSAERTGGSVSTLTIQRTQQEDSAVYLCASSLGLPGNEQFFGPGTRLTVL.

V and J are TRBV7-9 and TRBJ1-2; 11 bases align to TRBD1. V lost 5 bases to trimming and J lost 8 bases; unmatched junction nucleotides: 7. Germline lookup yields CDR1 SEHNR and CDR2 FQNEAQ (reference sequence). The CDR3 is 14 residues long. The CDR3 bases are TGTGCCAGCAGCCCGGGGGACAGGGGGATCGGCTACACCTTC. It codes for CASSPGDRGIGYTF.

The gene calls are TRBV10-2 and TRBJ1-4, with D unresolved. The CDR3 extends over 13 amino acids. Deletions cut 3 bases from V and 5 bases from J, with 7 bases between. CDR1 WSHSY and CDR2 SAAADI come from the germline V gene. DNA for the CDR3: TGCGCCAGCAGTGACAGCCCCAATGAAAAACTGTTTTTT. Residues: CASSDSPNEKLFF.

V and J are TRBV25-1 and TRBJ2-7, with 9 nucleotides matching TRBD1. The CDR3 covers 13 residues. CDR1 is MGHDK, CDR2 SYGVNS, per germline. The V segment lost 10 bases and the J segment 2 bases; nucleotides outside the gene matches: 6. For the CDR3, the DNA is TGTGCCACCTCCGGGACAGGGACCTACGAGCAGTACTTC. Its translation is CATSGTGTYEQYF.

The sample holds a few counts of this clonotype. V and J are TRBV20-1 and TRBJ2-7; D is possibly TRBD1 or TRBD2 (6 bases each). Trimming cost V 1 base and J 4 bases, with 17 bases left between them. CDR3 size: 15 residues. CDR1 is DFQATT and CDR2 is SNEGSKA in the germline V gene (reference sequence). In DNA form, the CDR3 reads TGCAGTGCTAGAGTGCCCTCAGGGGCGGGGTACGAGCAGTACTTC. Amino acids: CSARVPSGAGYEQYF.

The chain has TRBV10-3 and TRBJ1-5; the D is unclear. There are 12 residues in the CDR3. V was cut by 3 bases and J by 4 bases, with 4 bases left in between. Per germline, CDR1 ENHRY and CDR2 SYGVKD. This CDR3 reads CAISDRNQPQHF. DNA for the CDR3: TGTGCCATCAGTGACCGTAATCAGCCCCAGCATTTT.

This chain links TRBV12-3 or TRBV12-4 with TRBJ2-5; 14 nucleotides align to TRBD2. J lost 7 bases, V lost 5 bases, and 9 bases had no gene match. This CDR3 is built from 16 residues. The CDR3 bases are TGTGCCAGCAGTCCCGGGACTAGCGGGGGCCTAGGGACCCAGTACTTC. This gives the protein CASSPGTSGGLGTQYF.

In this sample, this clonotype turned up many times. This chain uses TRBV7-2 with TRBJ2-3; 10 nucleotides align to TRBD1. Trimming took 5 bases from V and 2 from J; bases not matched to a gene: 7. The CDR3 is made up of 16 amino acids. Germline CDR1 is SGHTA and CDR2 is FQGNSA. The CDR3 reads CASSRLGQGFTDTQYF. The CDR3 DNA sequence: TGTGCCAGCAGCCGACTGGGACAGGGGTTCACAGATACGCAGTATTTT. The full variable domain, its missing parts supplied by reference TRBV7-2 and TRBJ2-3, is GAGVSQSPSNKVTEKGKDVELRCDPISGHTALYWYRQSLGQGLEFLIYFQGNSAPDKSGLPSDRFSAERTGGSVSTLTIQRTQQEDSAVYLCASSRLGQGFTDTQYFGPGTRLTVL.

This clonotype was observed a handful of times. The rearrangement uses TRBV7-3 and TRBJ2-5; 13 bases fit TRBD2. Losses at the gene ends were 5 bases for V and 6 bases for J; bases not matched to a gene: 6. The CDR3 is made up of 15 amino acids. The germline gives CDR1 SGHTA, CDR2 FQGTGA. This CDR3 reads CASSPGTSGTKTQYF. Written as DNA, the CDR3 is TGTGCCAGCAGCCCCGGGACTAGCGGGACCAAGACCCAGTACTTC.

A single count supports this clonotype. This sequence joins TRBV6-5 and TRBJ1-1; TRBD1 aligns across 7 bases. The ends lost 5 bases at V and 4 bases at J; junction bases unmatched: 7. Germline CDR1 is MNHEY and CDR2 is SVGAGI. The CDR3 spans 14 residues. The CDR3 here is CASSRSTGTTEAFF. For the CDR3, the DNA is TGTGCCAGCAGTCGATCGACAGGGACCACTGAAGCTTTCTTT.